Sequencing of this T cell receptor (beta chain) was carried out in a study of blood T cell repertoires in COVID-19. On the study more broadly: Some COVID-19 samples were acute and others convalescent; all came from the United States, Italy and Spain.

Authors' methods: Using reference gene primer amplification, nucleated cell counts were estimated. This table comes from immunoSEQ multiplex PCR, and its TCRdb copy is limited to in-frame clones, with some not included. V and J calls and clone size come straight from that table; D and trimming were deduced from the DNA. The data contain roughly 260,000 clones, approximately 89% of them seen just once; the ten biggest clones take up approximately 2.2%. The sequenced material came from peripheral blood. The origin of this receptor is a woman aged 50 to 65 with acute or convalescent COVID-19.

CDR3 residues: CASRGLAGYEQFF. CDR3 nucleotide sequence: TGCGCCAGCAGGGGACTAGCGGGATATGAGCAGTTCTTC. This chain links TRBV4-1 with TRBJ2-1; 13 bases line up with TRBD2. The CDR3 consists of 13 residues. J gave up 8 bases and V 6 bases, and 1 base lay outside the gene matches. Germline V CDR1 and CDR2: MGHRA, YSYEKL.